This entry is about one TCR beta chain. The data were taken from a study of blood T cell repertoires in COVID-19. The method was immunoSEQ multiplex PCR; TCRdb's version includes in-frame clones alone and lacks a portion of them. This table has almost 250,000 clones, around 89% appearing once. Adults between about 18 and 89 years of age took part from approximately 24 US areas. This CDR3 has 14 residues. With V trimmed by 1 base and J by 5 bases, 6 bases remained unmatched. Germline-derived CDR1 and CDR2 are SGDLS and YYNGEE. V is TRBV9 and J is TRBJ2-7, with 7 bases that match TRBD2. The sample taken for sequencing was PBMCs or T cells enriched from blood (not recorded which). This clonotype originated in a woman in her 30s who had recovered from COVID-19. In DNA form, the CDR3 reads TGTGCCAGCAGCGTAAGCGGGATTGGGGACGAGCAGTACTTC. It codes for CASSVSGIGDEQYF.